Listed below are T cell receptor beta chains from one sample, sequenced in a study of PD-L1 blockade in urothelial cancer. Generated by immunoSEQ multiplex PCR, the TCRdb table keeps only in-frame clones and is missing some. This sample has some 50,000 clones, with around nine tenths found just once. The sequencing used PBMCs, collected around atezolizumab (anti-PD-L1) treatment. The receptor set was obtained from a woman between 55 and 75 years old with urothelial cancer. Each CDR3 is given with its conserved first and last residue. D genes are given only for firm matches. Not all rows give a size; the values are once, few, many and, for expanded clones, a class.

d_call: NA
clone_size: NA
j_call: TRBJ1-1
v_call: TRBV5-1
cdr3_nt: TGCGCCAGCAGCTTGGATACAGACAGCCAGAACACTGAAGCTTTCTTT
cdr3_aa: CASSLDTDSQNTEAFF

d_call: TRBD1
clone_size: NA
j_call: TRBJ2-5
v_call: TRBV29-1
cdr3_nt: TGCAGCGTGCGGGACAGGGGGTGGGAGACCCAGTACTTC
cdr3_aa: CSVRDRGWETQYF

d_call: NA
clone_size: NA
j_call: TRBJ1-5
v_call: TRBV27
cdr3_nt: TGTGCCAGCAGCTTGGGGAGGGACGATGTTCAGCCCCAGCATTTT
cdr3_aa: CASSLGRDDVQPQHF

d_call: NA
clone_size: NA
j_call: TRBJ2-2
v_call: TRBV7-9
cdr3_nt: TGTGCCAGCAGCTCAAGACAGGATGGGGCCGGGGAGCTGTTTTTT
cdr3_aa: CASSSRQDGAGELFF

d_call: NA
clone_size: NA
j_call: TRBJ2-3
v_call: TRBV19
cdr3_nt: TGTGCCAGTAGTACCTCCCTCCGTTACACAGATACGCAGTATTTT
cdr3_aa: CASSTSLRYTDTQYF

d_call: TRBD2
clone_size: NA
j_call: TRBJ2-7
v_call: TRBV19
cdr3_nt: TGTGCCAGTAGTACCTCTGGACTAGCGGCGTCTTACCCGGGGGCCGAGCAGTACTTC
cdr3_aa: CASSTSGLAASYPGAEQYF

d_call: NA
clone_size: NA
j_call: TRBJ2-3
v_call: TRBV19
cdr3_nt: TGTGCCAGTAGTCCAACTAGGGCTTGGGGGGTACCAGATACGCAGTATTTT
cdr3_aa: CASSPTRAWGVPDTQYF

d_call: TRBD1
clone_size: NA
j_call: TRBJ1-4
v_call: TRBV27
cdr3_nt: TGTGCCAGCCGGACAGGGGAAGGCGGAAAACTGTTTTTT
cdr3_aa: CASRTGEGGKLFF

d_call: NA
clone_size: NA
j_call: TRBJ2-7
v_call: TRBV29-1
cdr3_nt: TGCAGCGTTGAAGAGGGGACATCGTCCTACGAGCAGTACTTC
cdr3_aa: CSVEEGTSSYEQYF

d_call: NA
clone_size: NA
j_call: TRBJ2-1
v_call: TRBV10-1
cdr3_nt: TGCGCCAGCTCCCGGTCGGGTACAGGCCAGACTAGGGACAATGAGCAGTTCTTC
cdr3_aa: CASSRSGTGQTRDNEQFF

d_call: NA
clone_size: NA
j_call: TRBJ2-3
v_call: TRBV2
cdr3_nt: TGTGCCAGCAGCGCGGGGGATACGCAGTATTTT
cdr3_aa: CASSAGDTQYF

d_call: TRBD2
clone_size: NA
j_call: TRBJ2-3
v_call: TRBV5-6
cdr3_nt: TGTGCCAGCAGCCCACAGGGACTAGTCGCAGATACGCAGTATTTT
cdr3_aa: CASSPQGLVADTQYF

d_call: NA
clone_size: NA
j_call: TRBJ2-7
v_call: TRBV23-1
cdr3_nt: TGCGCCAGCAGTGTATGGCGGGGGCCCACCTACGAGCAGTACTTC
cdr3_aa: CASSVWRGPTYEQYF

d_call: TRBD2
clone_size: NA
j_call: TRBJ2-7
v_call: TRBV27
cdr3_nt: TGTGCCAGCAGTTTGCGACTAGCGGGTAGTTACGAGCAGTACTTC
cdr3_aa: CASSLRLAGSYEQYF

d_call: TRBD1
clone_size: NA
j_call: TRBJ1-4
v_call: TRBV4-3
cdr3_nt: TGCGCCAGCAGCTCCAGGACAGGGGTGATTGAAAAACTGTTTTTT
cdr3_aa: CASSSRTGVIEKLFF

d_call: TRBD1
clone_size: once
j_call: TRBJ1-2
v_call: TRBV15
cdr3_nt: TGTGCCACCAGCAAAGGGACAGGGTTGAACTATGGCTACACCTTC
cdr3_aa: CATSKGTGLNYGYTF

d_call: NA
clone_size: NA
j_call: TRBJ1-1
v_call: TRBV4-3
cdr3_nt: TGCGCCAGCAGCCATGGGCCAAACACTGAAGCTTTCTTT
cdr3_aa: CASSHGPNTEAFF

d_call: NA
clone_size: NA
j_call: TRBJ2-1
v_call: TRBV7-9
cdr3_nt: TGTGCCAGCAGCGCCGGGATCTCCCTCAATGAGCAGTTCTTC
cdr3_aa: CASSAGISLNEQFF

d_call: TRBD1
clone_size: NA
j_call: TRBJ2-1
v_call: TRBV5-1
cdr3_nt: TGCGCCAGCAGCTGGGGGGCGGGACAGGGGTCCAATGAGCAGTTCTTC
cdr3_aa: CASSWGAGQGSNEQFF

d_call: NA
clone_size: NA
j_call: TRBJ2-7
v_call: TRBV4-2
cdr3_nt: TGTGCCAGCAGCCAAGACGGGCAGGGTTACGACGAGCAGTACTTC
cdr3_aa: CASSQDGQGYDEQYF